This T cell receptor (beta chain) was observed in a study of CD8+ T cells in alopecia areata (dated by TCRdb to 2016 to 2019). Study-wide context: High-throughput TCRbeta sequencing was used to examine T cell clonal expansion in alopecia areata in both the C3H/HeJ mouse model and human patients. Human TCRbeta sequencing covered scalp tissue and sorted CD4+ and CD8+ peripheral blood T cells from patchy and totalis/universalis alopecia areata patients and healthy controls. Scalp clonality was compared among normal scalp (n=4), patchy alopecia areata scalp (n=8), and alopecia totalis/universalis scalp (n=8). RNA was extracted with the PAXgene miRNA kit for fixed scalp, the miRNeasy kit for PBMCs, and the RNeasy kit for mouse skin. TCRbeta CDR3 regions were amplified by immunoSEQ multiplex PCR with 35 Vbeta forward and 13 Jbeta reverse primers. Broad study findings and their caveats: Shared TCR sequences between patients were less evident than in mice, which may be partly attributable to HLA diversity in the patient population. Resident alphabeta T cells in normal human skin are also sequenced, complicating scalp TCR repertoire analysis, unlike mouse skin dominated by gammadelta T cells. Compared with normal scalp, lesional scalp, particularly in alopecia totalis/universalis, had higher clonality and more expanded CD8+ clones, which suggests antigenic drive.

Receptor libraries were prepared by the immunoSEQ multiplex PCR assay. RNA was extracted from all samples and reverse transcribed into cDNA as template for TCR sequencing. First-strand cDNA was synthesized with SuperScript III using a 2:1 mix of oligo-dT and random hexamers. A synthetic immune receptor repertoire was used to assess amplification bias, and residual bias was removed computationally. In the source study's methods: Raw reads were preprocessed to remove errors, and CDR3 was defined by IMGT conventions from the conserved cysteine to phenylalanine. Clonality was computed by normalizing Shannon entropy by log2 of the number of productive unique TCRs and subtracting the result from 1. Whether each scalp clone was CD4 or CD8 was inferred by checking scalp TCRbeta sequences against the CD4 and CD8 repertoires from sorted blood. TCRdb's version of the immuneACCESS table is confined to in-frame rearrangements and falls short of the full clone set. An unresolved V gene accounts for under half of the shortfall where checked; the remainder is of unknown origin. The DNA gave D and trimming, while V, J and clone size come from that table. For this sample there are some 180,000 clones; 56% appear just once. Together, the top ten hold approximately 4.9% of the sample.

This clone has more than one count but fewer than ten. The target of this receptor is not known. Per-base qualities were not stored, and no clone one base away is much larger. PBMCs were isolated by density centrifugation and stained for CD3, CD4 and CD8, after which CD4+ and CD8+ T cells were sorted on a FACSAria. Unaffected controls provided scalp biopsies and blood samples. This receptor was obtained from a human donor in good health. The sample was CD8+ T cells sorted from blood.

CDR3 sequence: CSVEFRLEQFF. The nucleotides are TGCAGCGTTGAATTCCGATTAGAGCAGTTCTTC. Recombination connected TRBV29-1 to TRBJ2-1, with no D gene named confidently. The CDR3 sequence holds 11 residues, the cysteine and phenylalanine included. The kept DNA is CDR3 alone, 33 bases in frame from the first base. V is pared back by 2 bases and J by 10 bases, with 9 bases lying between the germline termini. The germline V gene encodes CDR1 SQVTM and CDR2 ANQGSEA.